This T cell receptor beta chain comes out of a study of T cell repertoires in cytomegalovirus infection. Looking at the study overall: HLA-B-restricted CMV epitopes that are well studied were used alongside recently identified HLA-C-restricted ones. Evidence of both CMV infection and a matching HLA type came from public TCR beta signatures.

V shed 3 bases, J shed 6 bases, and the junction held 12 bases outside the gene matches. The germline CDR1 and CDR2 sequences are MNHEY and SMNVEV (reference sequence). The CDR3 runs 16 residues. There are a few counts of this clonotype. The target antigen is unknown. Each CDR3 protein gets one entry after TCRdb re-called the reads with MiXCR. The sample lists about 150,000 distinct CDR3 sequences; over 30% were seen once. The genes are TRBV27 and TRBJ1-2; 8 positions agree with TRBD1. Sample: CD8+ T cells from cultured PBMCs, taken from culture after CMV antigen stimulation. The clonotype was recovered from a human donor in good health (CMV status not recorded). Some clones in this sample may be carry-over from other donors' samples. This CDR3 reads CASSFTQGAGLDGYTF. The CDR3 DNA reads TGTGCCAGCAGTTTCACCCAGGGGGCGGGGTTGGATGGCTACACCTTC.